This T cell receptor (beta chain) was captured in a study of T cells after yellow fever vaccination. The study, taken as a whole, reports: Sorting of memory subsets on day 0 yielded almost no detectable vaccine-responding clonotypes. Within FACS-sorted repertoires, abundant clonotypes contaminating from the bulk population could be present. Subsequent to the booster, the majority of primary-vaccination clones reappeared (96% CD4, more than 70% CD8).

Germline V gene lookup returns CDR1 SGHTA and CDR2 FQGNSA. Trimming took 10 bases from V and 0 from J; bases not matched to a gene: 16. The CDR3 runs to 18 residues. The 5'RACE template-switching step produced TCR cDNA and added a universal primer site and UMIs. MiXCR, run by TCRdb on the 5' RACE reads, gives a single entry per CDR3 protein. The table has tens of thousands of distinct CDR3 sequences, 4% to 6% seen once. This rearrangement joins TRBV7-2 to TRBJ1-5, with 9 bases that match TRBD1. The receptor was isolated from a man aged 18 to 29 who received the YFV17D yellow fever vaccine. The input for sequencing was PBMCs, either bulk or a sorted T-cell subset (CD4+, CD8+, memory, or dextramer-sorted; not recorded which), taken more than 40 days after the first yellow fever vaccination. The DNA for the CDR3 is TGTGCCATCTGTTTAGGGCACCGGGACAGGGTTAGCAATCAGCCCCAGCATTTT. Translating gives CAICLGHRDRVSNQPQHF.